This T cell receptor (beta chain) stems from a study of T cells in tuberculosis. Study overall: Sequenced TCRs come from CD1B-GMM tetramer-binding T cells.

TCRdb's table, derived via immunoSEQ multiplex PCR, lists solely in-frame clones and lacks some. The sample includes around 41,000 clones, roughly 94% seen only once; the top ten take under 2%. About this clone: Its target is not known.

On average roughly 90,000 T cells per donor were immunosequenced. General observations from the study: Samples were chosen by availability of cryopreserved specimens. Active tuberculosis TCR-alpha repertoires lay closer to GMM-specific TCRs than IGRA-negative controls, suggesting clonal expansion.

The source material was PBMCs. The receptor was derived from a donor aged 10-29 years with latent tuberculosis or without tuberculosis infection. Some clones in this sample may be carry-over from other donors' samples.

The CDR3 sequence: CASSTGNEQYF. CDR3 coding DNA: TGTGCCAGCAGCACAGGGAACGAGCAGTACTTC. This sequence joins TRBV5-6 and TRBJ2-7, with D perhaps matching TRBD1 (6 bases). The CDR3 runs to 11 residues. The V and J ends lost 4 bases and 5 bases respectively, with 7 bases between them. Germline CDR1 SGHDT, CDR2 YYEEEE.